The 25 T cell receptor beta chains in this list originate from one sample, sequenced in a study of blood T cells in healthy people across ages. Through a sample-barcoded 5' primer and a J-beta primer mix, a second PCR was run for about 7 to 12 cycles. TCRdb called the 5' RACE reads again in MiXCR, with one record for every CDR3 protein. This table holds about 580,000 distinct CDR3 sequences, more than 45% found once. Specimen: blood. The receptors shown here come from an elderly man in good health.

V gene TRBV20-1 combines with J gene TRBJ2-3; 14 bases agree with TRBD2. This CDR3 spans 16 amino acids. Germline assignment: CDR1 DFQATT and CDR2 SNEGSKA (reference sequence). The J segment lost 5 bases and the V segment lost 5 bases, leaving 9 bases of the junction unmatched. In nucleotides, the CDR3 is TGCAGTGCTCATGCGACTAGCGGGAGGGCACAAGATACGCAGTATTTT. It codes for CSAHATSGRAQDTQYF.

The chain recombines TRBV4-3 with TRBJ1-4; D is ambiguous. Germline CDR1 and CDR2: LGHNA and YSLEER. The CDR3 has 17 residues. V shed 0 bases and J shed 0 bases, with 11 bases lying between them. The CDR3 sequence is CASSQDAAGPTNEKLFF. The CDR3 bases are TGCGCCAGCAGCCAAGATGCCGCAGGACCAACTAATGAAAAACTGTTTTTT.

The rearrangement uses TRBV6-1 and TRBJ1-4; D is undetermined. V gave up 1 base and J gave up 6 bases, with 9 bases separating them. This CDR3 contains 14 residues. CDR1 is MNHNS and CDR2 is SASEGT in the germline V gene. The DNA for the CDR3 is TGTGCCAGCAGTGAAGTCATGTATGATGAAAAACTGTTTTTT. It specifies CASSEVMYDEKLFF.

This clonotype was recorded only once. The gene calls are TRBV7-2 and TRBJ2-5; possibly TRBD2 for D (6 bases). In germline, CDR1 is SGHTA, CDR2 FQGNSA. The CDR3 contains 14 residues. Trimming pared 5 bases from V and 3 bases from J, leaving 13 bases between. CDR3 DNA: TGTGCCAGCAGCCAGCCGGGACTTAAAGAGACCCAGTACTTC. Protein: CASSQPGLKETQYF.

This rearrangement joins TRBV20-1 to TRBJ2-3, with D perhaps assigned TRBD1 or TRBD2 (5 bases each). Germline lookup yields CDR1 DFQATT and CDR2 SNEGSKA (reference sequence). The V end lost 5 bases, the J end lost 1 base, and 19 bases lay between the germline ends. The CDR3 is 16 residues long. CDR3 sequence (DNA): TGCAGTGCTTCGATCCCGGGTCTGGGGGGCACAGATACGCAGTATTTT. Its translation: CSASIPGLGGTDTQYF.

In this sample, this clonotype turned up many times. This rearrangement joins TRBV6-6 to TRBJ1-2; D remains unclear. Germline V gene data show CDR1 as MNHNY and CDR2 as SVGAGI (reference sequence). The V end lost 1 base, the J end lost 4 bases, and 16 bases lay between the germline ends. There are 16 residues in the CDR3. This chain's CDR3 is CASSYLMDPSLYGYTF. The CDR3 nucleotides are TGTGCCAGCAGTTACTTGATGGACCCATCTCTCTATGGCTACACCTTC.

This clonotype was picked up many times. The rearrangement uses TRBV5-1 and TRBJ2-3, with 7 nucleotides matching TRBD1. Unmatched junction bases numbered 11, after V lost 4 bases and J lost 0 bases. Looked up from germline, CDR1 is SGHRS and CDR2 is YFSETQ. The CDR3 length is 17 residues. This chain's CDR3 is CASSLISPGQSTDTQYF. CDR3 DNA: TGCGCCAGCAGCCTTATCAGCCCGGGACAGAGCACAGATACGCAGTATTTT. Combining the CDR3 with reference TRBV5-1 and TRBJ2-3 gives the whole variable domain KAGVTQTPRYLIKTRGQQVTLSCSPISGHRSVSWYQQTPGQGLQFLFEYFSETQRNKGNFPGRFSGRQFSNSRSEMNVSTLELGDSALYLCASSLISPGQSTDTQYFGPGTRLTVL.

At least ten counts were recorded for this clonotype. CDR3 in amino acids: CASRRGQGYYEQYF. The CDR3 DNA reads TGTGCCAGCAGGAGGGGACAGGGATACTACGAGCAGTACTTC. V and J are TRBV6-5 and TRBJ2-7; TRBD1 matches 9 bases. V trimming: 6 bases; J trimming: 3 bases; junction bases outside the gene matches: 6. The germline gives CDR1 MNHEY, CDR2 SVGAGI. The CDR3 loop spans 14 amino acids.

This chain uses TRBV20-1 with TRBJ2-3, with 9 bases aligning to TRBD2. With V trimmed by 3 bases and J by 0 bases, 4 bases remained unmatched. Germline V CDR1 and CDR2: DFQATT, SNEGSKA (reference sequence). The CDR3 length is 15 residues. The CDR3 reads CSASHTSGSTDTQYF. CDR3 nucleotides: TGCAGTGCTAGCCATACTAGCGGGAGCACAGATACGCAGTATTTT.

The gene calls are TRBV7-2 and TRBJ2-1, with 9 bases fitting TRBD1. The J segment lost 4 bases and the V segment lost 6 bases, leaving 4 bases of the junction unmatched. Germline lookup yields CDR1 SGHTA and CDR2 FQGNSA. This CDR3 comprises 14 residues. CDR3 DNA sequence: TGTGCCAGCAGGATTGGACAGGGGTACAATGAGCAGTTCTTC. Translating it yields CASRIGQGYNEQFF.

This chain joins TRBV6-1 and TRBJ2-2; 8 nucleotides line up with TRBD1. Per germline, CDR1 MNHNS and CDR2 SASEGT. The CDR3 covers 15 residues. Trimming at V came to 2 bases and at J to 5 bases, leaving 4 bases not matched to a gene. The CDR3: CASSESTGGTGELFF. CDR3 DNA sequence: TGTGCCAGCAGTGAAAGTACAGGGGGGACCGGGGAGCTGTTTTTT.

Written as DNA, the CDR3 is TGCGCCAGCAGCCCGGACAGCGGCAATGAAAAACTGTTTTTT. Its protein is CASSPDSGNEKLFF. V and J are TRBV5-1 and TRBJ1-4; perhaps TRBD1 as D (6 bases). The V end lost 4 bases, the J end lost 5 bases, and 12 bases lay between the germline ends. CDR1 SGHRS and CDR2 YFSETQ come from the germline V gene. This CDR3 region has 14 residues.

For this clonotype: Being one base from a much bigger clone, this may be a read error. The gene calls are TRBV6-5 and TRBJ2-7, with 8 bases fitting TRBD1. The V gene's germline CDR1 is MNHEY and CDR2 SVGAGI. The CDR3 length is 14 residues. V lost 5 bases to trimming and J lost 3 bases; unmatched junction nucleotides: 6. The CDR3 sequence is CASSVTGGDYEQYF. The CDR3 nucleotides read TGTGCCAGCAGTGTCACAGGGGGTGACTACGAGCAGTACTTC.

This clonotype was found a few times. The chain joins TRBV28 to TRBJ2-1, with D possibly being TRBD2 (6 bases). Germline V CDR1 and CDR2: MDHEN, SYDVKM. V was cut by 2 bases and J by 4 bases, with 9 bases left in between. This CDR3 contains 14 residues. This CDR3 reads CASSLNGGYNEQFF. The CDR3 nucleotides read TGTGCCAGCAGTTTAAACGGAGGGTACAATGAGCAGTTCTTC.

As regards this clonotype: A much larger clone differs by one base, so this may be a read error. This rearrangement joins TRBV11-2 to TRBJ2-1, with D hard to call. The end of the DNA aligns better with TRBJ2-7, so the J call may be wrong. This CDR3 comprises 14 residues. Germline CDR1 and CDR2: SGHAT and FQNNGV. DNA of the CDR3: TGTGCCAGCAGCTTAGATCCATCCTACAATGAGCAGTACTTC. The encoded protein is CASSLDPSYNEQYF.

The chain combines TRBV2 with TRBJ1-1, with TRBD1 matching 12 bases. The germline gives CDR1 SNHLY, CDR2 FYNNEI. Trimming removed 7 bases from V and 11 bases from J; junction bases left unmatched: 8. CDR3 size: 13 residues. CDR3 bases: TGTGCCAGCACCGTAGGGACAGGGGGCAGCGCTTTCTTT. Its protein product is CASTVGTGGSAFF. Variable domain in full (rest from reference TRBV2 and TRBJ1-1): EPEVTQTPSHQVTQMGQEVILRCVPISNHLYFYWYRQILGQKVEFLVSFYNNEISEKSEIFDDQFSVERPDGSNFTLKIRSTKLEDSAMYFCASTVGTGGSAFFGQGTRLTVV.

In the case of this clonotype: This may be a read error, as it is one base from a much larger clone. The rearrangement uses TRBV20-1 and TRBJ2-1; D perhaps matches TRBD2 (5 bases). The length of the CDR3 is 16 residues. Looked up from germline, CDR1 is DFQATT and CDR2 is SNEGSKA (reference sequence). This chain's CDR3 is CGAIEPLAVAYNEQFF. In nucleotides, the CDR3 is TGCGGTGCTATAGAACCCCTAGCAGTAGCCTACAATGAGCAGTTCTTC.

The table lists this clonotype with a few counts. One end of the junction is discordant with germline, which a read error may explain. The V call is TRBV4-1, the J call TRBJ2-5, with 7 bases identical to TRBD2. The germline CDR1 and CDR2 sequences are MGHRA and YSYEKL. The CDR3 has 17 residues. As DNA, the CDR3 is TGCGCCAGCAGCCAAGATTGGGCCGGGGGGTACCAGGAGACCCAGTACTTC. It encodes CASSQDWAGGYQETQYF.

This clonotype turned up a few times. The rearrangement joins TRBV28 to TRBJ2-3; 7 nucleotides agree with TRBD2. V was pared by 6 bases and J by 0 bases, with 9 bases of the junction left unmatched. CDR1 and CDR2 (germline): MDHEN, SYDVKM. The CDR3 extends over 16 amino acids. DNA for the CDR3: TGTGCCAGCAGCCCCCTCGGGGAGGGAAGCACAGATACGCAGTATTTT. It specifies CASSPLGEGSTDTQYF.

This clonotype was counted a few times. V usage is TRBV6-5 and J usage is TRBJ1-3; perhaps TRBD1 as D (6 bases). CDR1 is MNHEY, CDR2 SVGAGI, per germline. The ends were cut back, 2 bases at V and 0 bases at J, with 8 bases in the middle. CDR3 length: 15 amino acids. The DNA of the CDR3 is TGTGCCAGCAGTTACGGACAGAGCTCTGGAAACACCATATATTTT. Its protein is CASSYGQSSGNTIYF.

The V gene is TRBV5-1, the J gene TRBJ2-2; unclear D gene. From germline, CDR1 is SGHRS and CDR2 YFSETQ. CDR3 length: 14 residues. V was clipped by 0 bases and J by 8 bases, with 11 bases between them. The CDR3: CASSLVTRTGELFF. For the CDR3, the DNA is TGCGCCAGCAGCTTGGTCACACGTACTGGGGAGCTGTTTTTT.

This clonotype has just a few counts. The chain couples TRBV15 to TRBJ2-1; TRBD1 matches 10 bases. The CDR3 runs to 16 residues. The V segment lost 0 bases and the J segment 5 bases; nucleotides outside the gene matches: 4. Germline CDR1 LNHNV, CDR2 YYDKDF (reference sequence). The CDR3 bases are TGTGCCACCAGCAGAGATACCGGGACAGGGGACAATGAGCAGTTCTTC. Translating it yields CATSRDTGTGDNEQFF.

V is TRBV9 and J is TRBJ2-3; 7 bases map to TRBD2. The CDR3 totals 16 residues. V shed 4 bases and J 4 bases; nucleotides not matched to a gene: 12. Germline V gene data show CDR1 as SGDLS and CDR2 as YYNGEE. This chain's CDR3 is CASSHPGGGGADTQYF. The CDR3 coding sequence is TGTGCCAGCAGCCACCCGGGCGGGGGAGGCGCAGATACGCAGTATTTT.

This clonotype has only a few counts. V and J are TRBV4-1 and TRBJ1-2; 8 nucleotides match TRBD1. Germline CDR1 MGHRA, CDR2 YSYEKL. The CDR3 runs to 18 residues. J lost 0 bases, V lost 0 bases, and 9 bases had no gene match. In nucleotides, the CDR3 is TGCGCCAGCAGCCAAGATCGGGGACAGGCGGAGGCTAACTATGGCTACACCTTC. Translating gives CASSQDRGQAEANYGYTF.

Only a few counts were recorded for this clonotype. The chain has TRBV10-3 and TRBJ2-3; D not certain. The V gene's germline CDR1 is ENHRY and CDR2 SYGVKD. V lost 5 bases to trimming and J lost 5 bases, with 11 bases between them. This CDR3 region has 13 residues. The CDR3 region has the DNA TGTGCCATCAGTATCAACACGGGAGATACGCAGTATTTT. Its protein is CAISINTGDTQYF.